This T cell receptor beta chain appears in the sequencing data of a study of metastatic and nonmetastatic thyroid tumors (dated by TCRdb to 2018 to 2021). Context from the whole study: For patients with malignant and with benign thyroid disease, the researchers compared repertoires between peripheral blood samples and tumor or nodule tissue samples. The investigation overall reported the following: TCR beta diversity was reported as significantly higher in malignant tumors than in benign nodules, in both blood and tumor samples.

Before undergoing thyroid surgery, none of the patients had been given any kind of treatment. Using T-cell receptor beta sequencing, the study looked back at clinical samples from patients collected from the early 2010s to the late 2010s. Trimming takes 5 bases from V and 6 bases from J, and the germline ends sit 13 bases apart. The CDR3 runs 13 residues from the cysteine to the phenylalanine. Of the read, only the CDR3 DNA is kept; its 39 bases are in frame from base 1. This clone appeared many times. Its antigen is not yet known. No much larger clone exists at a distance of one base, and base qualities are not known. The receptor library was made with PCR. Sequencing took place on an Illumina HiSeq 4000. High-throughput sequencing was used to profile the CDR3 region of the TCR beta-chain in every patient. As for the original processing: CDR3 differences across clinicopathological groups were used to build a classifier for discriminating distant-metastatic papillary thyroid cancer patients. Repertoire diversity was assessed with the Shannon index, and tumor-blood repertoire similarity with the Morisita-Horn index. TCRdb reprocessed the public reads (quality trimming at Q25 with fastp, clone calling with MiXCR) and kept in-frame beta chains. None of the V and J calls come from the authors' own analysis; TCRdb made them. The sample table shows roughly 58,000 clones, and approximately 4.1% are seen once. The biggest ten clones account for 20% to 25% of the sample.

The sequence is built from TRBV12-3 or TRBV12-4 and TRBJ1-2, with a weak D call of TRBD1 (6 bases match). The specimen was blood. The origin of this receptor is a female donor with papillary thyroid cancer or a benign thyroid nodule (not recorded which). Some clones in this sample may be carry-over from other donors' samples. The nucleotide sequence is TGTGCCAGCAGTCTACAGGGTTTGGATGGCTACACCTTC. It translates to CASSLQGLDGYTF.